The 10 T cell receptor beta chains below all came from one sample that was sequenced in a study of blood T cell repertoires in COVID-19. Measured with immunoSEQ multiplex PCR; TCRdb has only the in-frame clones, and not every one. The repertoire holds a few hundred thousand clones, 84% seen once, with roughly 14% in the top ten. Sequencing was performed on peripheral blood. Source of these receptors: a person between 65 and 79 years old with COVID-19, enrolled during active disease.

The V call is TRBV4-2, the J call TRBJ1-4; D unclear. V was trimmed by 4 bases and J by 2 bases, leaving 17 bases between them. The germline V gene encodes CDR1 LGHNA and CDR2 YNFKEQ. This CDR3 has 17 residues. The CDR3 loop is CASSLQPVTQTNEKLFF. Written as DNA, the CDR3 is TGTGCCAGCAGCCTCCAACCGGTTACACAGACTAATGAAAAACTGTTTTTT.

The CDR3 DNA reads as TGCGCCAGCAGCTTGGAGGGGGTCGGGACAGTAAACACCGGGGAGCTGTTTTTT. The encoded protein is CASSLEGVGTVNTGELFF. This chain uses TRBV5-1 with TRBJ2-2; the match to TRBD1 covers 7 bases. Germline assignment: CDR1 SGHRS and CDR2 YFSETQ. The CDR3 spans 18 residues. J lost 2 bases, V lost 0 bases, and 10 bases had no gene match.

CDR3 DNA: TGTGCCAGCAGCGTTGTCGGCTATGGCTACACCTTC. Its protein is CASSVVGYGYTF. This chain links TRBV9 with TRBJ1-2; no reliable D call. Germline V lookup: CDR1 SGDLS, CDR2 YYNGEE. CDR3 length: 12 amino acids. V shed 2 bases and J shed 4 bases, with 6 bases lying between them. Complete variable domain (other parts from reference TRBV9 and TRBJ1-2): DSGVTQTPKHLITATGQRVTLRCSPRSGDLSVYWYQQSLDQGLQFLIQYYNGEERAKGNILERFSAQQFPDLHSELNLSSLELGDSALYFCASSVVGYGYTFGSGTRLTVV.

This clone showed up just once. The J gene is TRBJ1-5, the V gene TRBV28, with D perhaps matching TRBD1 (6 bases). Germline V gene data show CDR1 as MDHEN and CDR2 as SYDVKM. Trimming left V 6 bases short and J 0 bases short, with 21 bases between. This CDR3 comprises 18 residues. CDR3 loop: CASRRQAQIPYSNQPQHF. In nucleotides, the CDR3 is TGTGCCAGCAGGCGACAGGCACAGATCCCCTATAGCAATCAGCCCCAGCATTTT.

The chain uses TRBV18 and TRBJ2-4; no clear D. Trimming removed 6 bases at V and 8 bases at J, with 17 bases between. The CDR3 consists of 14 residues. Germline V gives CDR1 KGHSH, CDR2 LQKENI. The CDR3 DNA reads as TGTGCCAGCTCCTCCGACGGATACCAGGACATTCAGTACTTC. Protein: CASSSDGYQDIQYF. The full variable domain, with the rest looked up from reference TRBV18 and TRBJ2-4, is NAGVMQNPRHLVRRRGQEARLRCSPMKGHSHVYWYRQLPEEGLKFMVYLQKENIIDESGMPKERFSAEFPKEGPSILRIQQVVRGDSAAYFCASSSDGYQDIQYFGAGTRLSVL.

The CDR3 reads CASSTGRGSQPQHF. Here the CDR3 DNA reads TGTGCCAGCAGCACAGGAAGGGGATCACAGCCCCAGCATTTT. The rearrangement uses TRBV7-9 and TRBJ1-5; tentative D call: TRBD1 (5 bases). The CDR3 is 14 residues long. V lost 5 bases and J lost 7, with 15 bases in between. CDR1 is SEHNR, CDR2 FQNEAQ, per germline (reference sequence).

The rearrangement uses TRBV5-4 and TRBJ2-3, with D unclear. Germline CDR1 SGHNT, CDR2 YYREEE (reference sequence). The ends were cut back, 1 base at V and 0 bases at J, with 12 bases in the middle. The CDR3 has 16 amino acids. This CDR3 reads CASSLIGAPSTDTQYF. Written as DNA, the CDR3 is TGTGCCAGCAGCTTGATTGGAGCACCGAGCACAGATACGCAGTATTTT.

The chain's CDR3 is CASSLLAGGTGELFF. The CDR3 DNA is TGTGCCAGCAGTTTACTAGCGGGAGGGACCGGGGAGCTGTTTTTT. The genes are TRBV6-5 and TRBJ2-2, with 13 bases that match TRBD2. The CDR3 covers 15 residues. V lost 4 bases to trimming and J lost 5 bases; unmatched junction nucleotides: 1. In germline, CDR1 is MNHEY, CDR2 SVGAGI.

The V call is TRBV12-1, the J call TRBJ2-4; the table assigns TRBD1, which was not confirmed against the DNA. TRBV12-1 counts as a pseudogene. This CDR3 is built from 18 residues. CDR3 protein: CASSFGQGENGSKNIQYF. In DNA form, the CDR3 reads TGTGCCAGCAGCTTCGGACAGGGCGAGAATGGTTCCAAAAACATTCAGTACTTC.

This chain links TRBV5-1 with TRBJ2-1; 7 bases match TRBD2. The CDR3 is 13 residues long. Germline CDR1 SGHRS, CDR2 YFSETQ. V lost 5 bases and J lost 5; bases outside the gene matches: 4. CDR3 in amino acids: CASRREGNNEQFF. The DNA for the CDR3 is TGCGCCAGCAGAAGGGAGGGGAACAATGAGCAGTTCTTC.